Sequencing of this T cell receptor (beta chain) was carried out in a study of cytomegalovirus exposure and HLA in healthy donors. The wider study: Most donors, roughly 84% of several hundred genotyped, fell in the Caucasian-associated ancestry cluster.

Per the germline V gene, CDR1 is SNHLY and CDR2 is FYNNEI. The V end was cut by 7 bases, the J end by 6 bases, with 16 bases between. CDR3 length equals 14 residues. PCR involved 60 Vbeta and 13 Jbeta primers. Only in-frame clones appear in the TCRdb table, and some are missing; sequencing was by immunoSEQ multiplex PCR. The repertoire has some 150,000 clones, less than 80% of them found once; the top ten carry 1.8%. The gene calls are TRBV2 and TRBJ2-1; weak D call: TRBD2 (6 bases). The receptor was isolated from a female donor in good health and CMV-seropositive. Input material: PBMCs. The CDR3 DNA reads TGTGCCAGCACATACTCGACTAGACTCAATGAGCAGTTCTTC. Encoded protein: CASTYSTRLNEQFF.